What follows is one T cell receptor beta chain and its context. CDR1 is SGHRS, CDR2 YFSETQ, per germline. CDR3 length: 13 residues. These data are taken from a study of beta chain features in type 1 diabetes. Study information: When patients were set against healthy donors, age, gender and cell yields were similar.

Isolated RNA was reverse transcribed in full, so expressed TCRB transcripts were sequenced. This table comes from immunoSEQ multiplex PCR, and its TCRdb copy is limited to in-frame clones, with some not included. The data hold 130,000 or so clones, with roughly 10% observed a single time. The receptor's source is a woman between 40 and 55 years old in good health. Sequenced material: central memory CD4+ T cells from blood. The chain couples TRBV5-1 to TRBJ2-3; the D gene is possibly TRBD1 (6 bases). The CDR3 spells CATKVDSADTQYF. CDR3 sequence (DNA): TGCGCTACAAAAGTGGACAGCGCGGATACGCAGTATTTT.